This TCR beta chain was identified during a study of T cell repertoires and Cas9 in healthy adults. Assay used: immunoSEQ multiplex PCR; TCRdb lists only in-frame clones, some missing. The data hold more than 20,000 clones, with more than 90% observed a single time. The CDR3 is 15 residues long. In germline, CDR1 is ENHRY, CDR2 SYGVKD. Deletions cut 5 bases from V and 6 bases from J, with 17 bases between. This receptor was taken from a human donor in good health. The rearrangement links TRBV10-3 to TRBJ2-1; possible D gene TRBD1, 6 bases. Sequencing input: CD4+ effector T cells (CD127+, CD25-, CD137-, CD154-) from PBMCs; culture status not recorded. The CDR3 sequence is CAISKNRDLGNEQFF. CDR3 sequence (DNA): TGTGCCATCAGTAAAAACAGGGATTTGGGCAATGAGCAGTTCTTC.